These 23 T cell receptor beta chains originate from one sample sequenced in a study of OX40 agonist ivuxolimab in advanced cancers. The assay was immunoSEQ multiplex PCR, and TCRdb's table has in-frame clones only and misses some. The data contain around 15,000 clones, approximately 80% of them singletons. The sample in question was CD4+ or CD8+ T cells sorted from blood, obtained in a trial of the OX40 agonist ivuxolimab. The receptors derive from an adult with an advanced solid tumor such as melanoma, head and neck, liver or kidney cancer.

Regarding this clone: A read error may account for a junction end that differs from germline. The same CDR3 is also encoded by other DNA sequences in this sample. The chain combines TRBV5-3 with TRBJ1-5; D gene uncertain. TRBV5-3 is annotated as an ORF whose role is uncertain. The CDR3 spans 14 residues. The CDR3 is CARSLGQVLKPQHF. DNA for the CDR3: TGCGCCAGAAGCTTGGGTCAGGTCCTAAAGCCCCAGCATTTT.

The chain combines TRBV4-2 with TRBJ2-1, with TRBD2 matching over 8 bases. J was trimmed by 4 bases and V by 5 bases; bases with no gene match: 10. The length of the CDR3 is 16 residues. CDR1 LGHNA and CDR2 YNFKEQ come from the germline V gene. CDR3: CASSWERELYYNEQFF. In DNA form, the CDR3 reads TGTGCCAGCAGCTGGGAGCGGGAGCTCTATTACAATGAGCAGTTCTTC.

The CDR3 sequence: CASNRGADLEQYF. DNA of the CDR3: TGCGCCAGCAACCGTGGGGCGGATCTGGAGCAGTACTTC. The chain combines TRBV5-1 with TRBJ2-7, with a tentative D call TRBD1 (5 bases). Germline lookup yields CDR1 SGHRS and CDR2 YFSETQ. The V end was cut by 6 bases, the J end by 7 bases, with 17 bases between. There are 13 residues in the CDR3.

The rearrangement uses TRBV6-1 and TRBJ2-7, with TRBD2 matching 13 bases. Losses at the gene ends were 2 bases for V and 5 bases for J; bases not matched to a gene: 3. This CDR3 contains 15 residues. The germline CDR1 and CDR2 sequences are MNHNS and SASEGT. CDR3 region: CASSERTSGRNEQYF. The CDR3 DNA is TGTGCCAGCAGTGAAAGGACTAGCGGGAGAAACGAGCAGTACTTC.

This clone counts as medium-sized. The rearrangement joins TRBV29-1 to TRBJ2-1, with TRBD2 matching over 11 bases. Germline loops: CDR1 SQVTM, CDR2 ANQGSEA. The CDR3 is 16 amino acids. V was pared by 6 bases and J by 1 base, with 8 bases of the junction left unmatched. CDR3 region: CSVLSSGRVSYNEQFF. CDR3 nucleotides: TGCAGCGTGCTTAGTAGCGGGAGGGTATCCTACAATGAGCAGTTCTTC.

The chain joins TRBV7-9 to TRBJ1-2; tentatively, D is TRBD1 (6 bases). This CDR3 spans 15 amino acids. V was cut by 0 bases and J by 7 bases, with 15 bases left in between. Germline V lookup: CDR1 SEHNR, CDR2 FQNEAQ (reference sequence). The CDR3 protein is CASSLAPTGTLGYTF. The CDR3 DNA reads TGTGCCAGCAGCTTAGCGCCAACAGGGACCCTTGGCTACACCTTC.

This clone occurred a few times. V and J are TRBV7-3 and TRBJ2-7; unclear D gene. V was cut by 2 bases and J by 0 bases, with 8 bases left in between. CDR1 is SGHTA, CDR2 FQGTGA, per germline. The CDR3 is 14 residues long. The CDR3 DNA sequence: TGTGCCAGCAGCTTAGACGGATCCTCCTACGAGCAGTACTTC. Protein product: CASSLDGSSYEQYF.

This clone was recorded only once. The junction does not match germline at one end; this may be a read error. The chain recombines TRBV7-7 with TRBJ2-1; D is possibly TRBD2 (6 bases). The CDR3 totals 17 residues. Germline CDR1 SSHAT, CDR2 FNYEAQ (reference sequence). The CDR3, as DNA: TGTGCTAGCAGCCCCTCCGATGTACCTAGCGCCTACAATGAGCAGTTCTTC. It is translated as CASSPSDVPSAYNEQFF.

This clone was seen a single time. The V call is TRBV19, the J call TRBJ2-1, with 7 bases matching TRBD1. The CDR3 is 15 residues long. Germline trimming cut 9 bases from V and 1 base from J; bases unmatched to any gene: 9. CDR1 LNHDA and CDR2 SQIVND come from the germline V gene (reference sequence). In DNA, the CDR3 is TGTGCCAGCAGACCAGGACAGGTTTCCTACAATGAGCAGTTCTTC. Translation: CASRPGQVSYNEQFF. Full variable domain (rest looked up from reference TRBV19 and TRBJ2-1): DGGITQSPKYLFRKEGQNVTLSCEQNLNHDAMYWYRQDPGQGLRLIYYSQIVNDFQKGDIAEGYSVSREKKESFPLTVTSAQKNPTAFYLCASRPGQVSYNEQFFGPGTRLTVL.

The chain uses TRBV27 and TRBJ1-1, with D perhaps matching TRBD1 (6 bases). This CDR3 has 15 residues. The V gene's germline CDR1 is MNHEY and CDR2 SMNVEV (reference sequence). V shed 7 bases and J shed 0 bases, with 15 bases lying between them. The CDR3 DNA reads TGTGCCAGCATAAAAGCCGGGACACTGAACACTGAAGCTTTCTTT. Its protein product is CASIKAGTLNTEAFF.

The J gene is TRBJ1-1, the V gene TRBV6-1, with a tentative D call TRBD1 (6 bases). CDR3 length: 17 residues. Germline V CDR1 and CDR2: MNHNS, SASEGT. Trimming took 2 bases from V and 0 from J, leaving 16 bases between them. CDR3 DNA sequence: TGTGCCAGCAGTGAAAGGAGGGGGGCCGTCGTGAACACTGAAGCTTTCTTT. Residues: CASSERRGAVVNTEAFF.

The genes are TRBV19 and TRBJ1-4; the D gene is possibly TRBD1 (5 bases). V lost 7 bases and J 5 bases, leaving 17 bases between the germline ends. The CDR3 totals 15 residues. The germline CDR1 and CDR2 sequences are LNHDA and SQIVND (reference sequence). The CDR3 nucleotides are TGTGCCAGTAACCCCCGGGACGGACTAAATGAAAAACTGTTTTTT. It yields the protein CASNPRDGLNEKLFF. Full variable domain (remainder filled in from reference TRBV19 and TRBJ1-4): DGGITQSPKYLFRKEGQNVTLSCEQNLNHDAMYWYRQDPGQGLRLIYYSQIVNDFQKGDIAEGYSVSREKKESFPLTVTSAQKNPTAFYLCASNPRDGLNEKLFFGSGTQLSVL.

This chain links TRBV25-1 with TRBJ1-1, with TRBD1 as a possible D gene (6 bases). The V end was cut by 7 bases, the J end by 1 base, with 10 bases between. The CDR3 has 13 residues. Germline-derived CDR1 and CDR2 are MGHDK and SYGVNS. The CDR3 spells CASTLTGNTEAFF. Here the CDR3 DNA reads TGTGCCAGCACATTGACAGGGAACACTGAAGCTTTCTTT. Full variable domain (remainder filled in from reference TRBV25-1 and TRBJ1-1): EADIYQTPRYLVIGTGKKITLECSQTMGHDKMYWYQQDPGMELHLIHYSYGVNSTEKGDLSSESTVSRIRTEHFPLTLESARPSHTSQYLCASTLTGNTEAFFGQGTRLTVV.

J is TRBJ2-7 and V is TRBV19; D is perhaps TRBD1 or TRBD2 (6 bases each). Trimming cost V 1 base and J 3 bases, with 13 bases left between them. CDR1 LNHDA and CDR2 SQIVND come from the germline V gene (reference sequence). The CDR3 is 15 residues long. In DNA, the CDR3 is TGTGCCAGTAGTATAGGTCTCGGAGGGGGCTACGAGCAGTACTTC. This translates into CASSIGLGGGYEQYF.

In DNA, the CDR3 is TGTGCCAGCAGGACAGGGTACAATGAGCAGTTCTTC. Protein: CASRTGYNEQFF. The genes are TRBV25-1 and TRBJ2-1; 7 nucleotides match TRBD1. CDR1 MGHDK and CDR2 SYGVNS come from the germline V gene. The CDR3 is made up of 12 amino acids. V shed 6 bases, J shed 4 bases, and the junction held 0 bases outside the gene matches.

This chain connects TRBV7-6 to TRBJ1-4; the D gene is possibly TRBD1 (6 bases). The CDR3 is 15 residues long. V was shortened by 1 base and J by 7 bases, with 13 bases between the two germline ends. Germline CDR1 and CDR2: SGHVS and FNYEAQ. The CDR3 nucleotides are TGTGCCAGCAGCTTAGAGGTGGGGGCTGGTGAAAAACTGTTTTTT. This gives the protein CASSLEVGAGEKLFF.

The CDR3 is CASSSGAGADYEQYF. CDR3 nucleotides: TGTGCCAGCAGCTCTGGGGCGGGAGCGGACTACGAGCAGTACTTC. The chain is built from TRBV11-2 and TRBJ2-7; TRBD2 agrees at 7 bases. V was clipped by 4 bases and J by 3 bases; unmatched bases: 9. There are 15 residues in the CDR3. Per germline, CDR1 SGHAT and CDR2 FQNNGV.

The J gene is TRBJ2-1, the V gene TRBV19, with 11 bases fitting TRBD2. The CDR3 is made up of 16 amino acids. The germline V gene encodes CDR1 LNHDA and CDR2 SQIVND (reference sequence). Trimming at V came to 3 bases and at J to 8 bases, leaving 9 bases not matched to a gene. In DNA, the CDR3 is TGTGCCAGTAGTATTGGTTTAGCGGGAGGGCTCGATGAGCAGTTCTTC. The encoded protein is CASSIGLAGGLDEQFF.

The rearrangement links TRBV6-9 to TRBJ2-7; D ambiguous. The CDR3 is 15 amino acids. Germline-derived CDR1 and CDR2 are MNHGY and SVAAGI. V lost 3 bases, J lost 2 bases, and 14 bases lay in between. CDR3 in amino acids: CASSYTVRSAYEQYF. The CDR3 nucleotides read TGTGCCAGCAGTTACACGGTGAGAAGCGCCTACGAGCAGTACTTC.

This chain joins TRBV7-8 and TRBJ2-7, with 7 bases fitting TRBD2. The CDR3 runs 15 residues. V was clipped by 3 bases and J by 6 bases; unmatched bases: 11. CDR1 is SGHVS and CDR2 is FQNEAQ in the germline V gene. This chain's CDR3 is CASSFGREPHREQYF. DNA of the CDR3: TGTGCCAGCAGCTTCGGGCGGGAGCCCCATCGCGAGCAGTACTTC.

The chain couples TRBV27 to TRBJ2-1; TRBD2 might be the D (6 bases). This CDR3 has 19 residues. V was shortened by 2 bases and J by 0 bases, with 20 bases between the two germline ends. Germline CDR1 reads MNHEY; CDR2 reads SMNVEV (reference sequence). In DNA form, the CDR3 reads TGTGCCAGCAGTTTAAGCCCTCCCGGGACTGGCAGCTCCTACAATGAGCAGTTCTTC. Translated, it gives CASSLSPPGTGSSYNEQFF.

Here the CDR3 DNA reads TGTGCCAGCAGCTTGGGGAGAGCCTCCGTTGAAGCTTTCTTT. Protein product: CASSLGRASVEAFF. The chain joins TRBV11-1 to TRBJ1-1; D call uncertain. The CDR3 sequence is 14 residues long. V was clipped by 3 bases and J by 7 bases, with 15 bases between them. The germline gives CDR1 SGHAT, CDR2 FQDESV (reference sequence).

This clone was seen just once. CDR3 nucleotide sequence: TGTGCCAGCAGGGGAGGGGTTGGGGCCAACGTCCTGACTTTC. It translates to CASRGGVGANVLTF. V and J are TRBV27 and TRBJ2-6; 7 bases are shared with TRBD2. Looked up from germline, CDR1 is MNHEY and CDR2 is SMNVEV (reference sequence). This CDR3 has 14 amino acids. V lost 6 bases to trimming and J lost 3 bases; unmatched junction nucleotides: 2.